This is a list of T cell receptor beta chains from one sample in a study of CD8+CD57+ T cells in acquired aplastic anemia. TCRdb re-called the reads through MiXCR, storing one row per CDR3 protein. Of roughly 420,000 distinct CDR3 sequences in the sample, 65% to 75% are singletons; the top ten hold 4%. The sequencing sample was made of sorted CD4+, CD8+, or CD8+CD57+ T cells (not recorded which) from PBMCs. Every receptor here comes from a human donor in good health, serving as a control. Each CDR3 is given with its conserved first and last residue. Fields, in order: CDR3 length, clone size, J gene, V gene, CDR3 protein. Clone size appears in some rows only: once, few, many, or a class for an expanded clone.

cdr3_length: 16
clone_size: -
j_call: TRBJ1-2
v_call: TRBV9
cdr3_aa: CASRYGLGRGNYGYTF

cdr3_length: 13
clone_size: many
j_call: TRBJ2-3
v_call: TRBV29-1
cdr3_aa: CSVDPGGTDTQYF

cdr3_length: 16
clone_size: once
j_call: TRBJ1-5
v_call: TRBV19
cdr3_aa: CASSASTGGSNQLQHF

cdr3_length: 15
clone_size: once
j_call: TRBJ2-7
v_call: TRBV7-8
cdr3_aa: CASSPTRAADTQYYF

cdr3_length: 12
clone_size: -
j_call: TRBJ2-1
v_call: TRBV29-1
cdr3_aa: CSVELSYNEQFF

cdr3_length: 14
clone_size: many
j_call: TRBJ2-3
v_call: TRBV9
cdr3_aa: CASSGQGLVDTQYF

cdr3_length: 15
clone_size: many
j_call: TRBJ2-2
v_call: TRBV6-1
cdr3_aa: CASSEGTGSTGELFF

cdr3_length: 14
clone_size: -
j_call: TRBJ1-6
v_call: TRBV7-2
cdr3_aa: CASSQDTIKPPFHF

cdr3_length: 14
clone_size: once
j_call: TRBJ2-7
v_call: TRBV2
cdr3_aa: CASRRNGADNEQYF

cdr3_length: 15
clone_size: -
j_call: TRBJ1-1
v_call: TRBV5-5
cdr3_aa: CASSRGAAAGPEAFF

cdr3_length: 15
clone_size: -
j_call: TRBJ2-3
v_call: TRBV9
cdr3_aa: CASSSGTGRTDTQYF

cdr3_length: 14
clone_size: few
j_call: TRBJ1-2
v_call: TRBV29-1
cdr3_aa: CSVEPRTANYGYTF

cdr3_length: 15
clone_size: many
j_call: TRBJ1-4
v_call: TRBV5-8
cdr3_aa: CASSHNRGGNEKLFF

cdr3_length: 14
clone_size: -
j_call: TRBJ2-2
v_call: TRBV7-7
cdr3_aa: CASRAGREAGALFF

cdr3_length: 15
clone_size: -
j_call: TRBJ1-4
v_call: TRBV10-3
cdr3_aa: CAISEGGTTNEKLFF

cdr3_length: 15
clone_size: many
j_call: TRBJ2-1
v_call: TRBV6-1
cdr3_aa: CASRLGTSGYNEQFF

cdr3_length: 13
clone_size: -
j_call: TRBJ2-7
v_call: TRBV7-2
cdr3_aa: CASSLAGKYEQYF

cdr3_length: 15
clone_size: -
j_call: TRBJ1-5
v_call: TRBV2
cdr3_aa: CASSEQAFGAHVLHF

cdr3_length: 14
clone_size: -
j_call: TRBJ2-1
v_call: TRBV2
cdr3_aa: CASREVRGASVQFF

cdr3_length: 13
clone_size: -
j_call: TRBJ1-1
v_call: TRBV29-1
cdr3_aa: CSVDGVANTEAFF

cdr3_length: 14
clone_size: -
j_call: TRBJ1-1
v_call: TRBV20-1
cdr3_aa: CSAISGRVYAEAFF

cdr3_length: 14
clone_size: many
j_call: TRBJ1-1
v_call: TRBV11-2
cdr3_aa: CASSLNHGGPEAFF

cdr3_length: 15
clone_size: -
j_call: TRBJ1-5
v_call: TRBV6-1
cdr3_aa: CASRMTAYSNQPQHF

cdr3_length: 14
clone_size: -
j_call: TRBJ1-2
v_call: TRBV10-2
cdr3_aa: CASSVDTENYGYTF

cdr3_length: 12
clone_size: many
j_call: TRBJ1-2
v_call: TRBV9
cdr3_aa: CASSVDNRFYTF

cdr3_length: 13
clone_size: -
j_call: TRBJ2-1
v_call: TRBV2
cdr3_aa: CASSETFPGEQFF

cdr3_length: 16
clone_size: -
j_call: TRBJ1-2
v_call: TRBV24-1
cdr3_aa: CATRGGGGGPSRGYTF

cdr3_length: 14
clone_size: -
j_call: TRBJ1-1
v_call: TRBV7-4
cdr3_aa: CASSVSAMKAEAFF

cdr3_length: 15
clone_size: -
j_call: TRBJ1-6
v_call: TRBV20-1
cdr3_aa: CSAHRDGFDHSPLHF

cdr3_length: 14
clone_size: -
j_call: TRBJ1-5
v_call: TRBV7-2
cdr3_aa: CASSFGTGDLGTDF

cdr3_length: 16
clone_size: -
j_call: TRBJ1-4
v_call: TRBV7-2
cdr3_aa: CASSPGQPLTFGALFF

cdr3_length: 15
clone_size: -
j_call: TRBJ2-3
v_call: TRBV5-1
cdr3_aa: CASSLAADRGDTQYF

cdr3_length: 12
clone_size: once
j_call: TRBJ1-2
v_call: TRBV20-1
cdr3_aa: CSARAGGSGYTF

cdr3_length: 15
clone_size: once
j_call: TRBJ2-7
v_call: TRBV6-2/TRBV6-3
cdr3_aa: CASTLGSALSYEQYF

cdr3_length: 16
clone_size: -
j_call: TRBJ1-2
v_call: TRBV20-1
cdr3_aa: CSAIPTRSYDAYGYTF

cdr3_length: 20
clone_size: few
j_call: TRBJ2-1
v_call: TRBV7-8
cdr3_aa: CVSSLEELAGGRSSYNEQFF

cdr3_length: 14
clone_size: -
j_call: TRBJ1-2
v_call: TRBV5-4
cdr3_aa: CASSGGQGTGGYTF

cdr3_length: 16
clone_size: many
j_call: TRBJ2-2
v_call: TRBV7-9
cdr3_aa: CASSLESGGNTGELFF

cdr3_length: 16
clone_size: once
j_call: TRBJ2-2
v_call: TRBV20-1
cdr3_aa: CSARDKGGRSTGEPFF

cdr3_length: 18
clone_size: -
j_call: TRBJ2-3
v_call: TRBV12-3/TRBV12-4
cdr3_aa: CASSLEATGRTPGDTQYF

cdr3_length: 13
clone_size: many
j_call: TRBJ1-1
v_call: TRBV11-2
cdr3_aa: CASSLELGRGAFF

cdr3_length: 15
clone_size: -
j_call: TRBJ1-1
v_call: TRBV29-1
cdr3_aa: CSVGRRMNQDTEAFF

cdr3_length: 14
clone_size: -
j_call: TRBJ2-5
v_call: TRBV19
cdr3_aa: CASSTRQGLETQYF

cdr3_length: 13
clone_size: -
j_call: TRBJ2-3
v_call: TRBV7-3
cdr3_aa: CASSWGPTDTQYF

cdr3_length: 15
clone_size: -
j_call: TRBJ2-1
v_call: TRBV10-3
cdr3_aa: CAISREPGVYNELFF

cdr3_length: 13
clone_size: -
j_call: TRBJ2-1
v_call: TRBV7-2
cdr3_aa: CASSLGAVNEQFF

cdr3_length: 13
clone_size: -
j_call: TRBJ1-2
v_call: TRBV24-1
cdr3_aa: CTTSDSRYGGYTF

cdr3_length: 15
clone_size: -
j_call: TRBJ1-1
v_call: TRBV9
cdr3_aa: CASSVSGLVCEQSFF

cdr3_length: 14
clone_size: -
j_call: TRBJ2-7
v_call: TRBV9
cdr3_aa: CASSLDGTAHKQYF

cdr3_length: 14
clone_size: many
j_call: TRBJ1-5
v_call: TRBV7-2
cdr3_aa: CASSFRQGDQPQHF

cdr3_length: 15
clone_size: -
j_call: TRBJ1-1
v_call: TRBV10-2
cdr3_aa: CASSGVEQLNTEAFF

cdr3_length: 13
clone_size: many
j_call: TRBJ1-1
v_call: TRBV19
cdr3_aa: CASSISAIPEAFF

cdr3_length: 14
clone_size: few
j_call: TRBJ1-2
v_call: TRBV19
cdr3_aa: CATGDRALPHGYTF

cdr3_length: 15
clone_size: -
j_call: TRBJ1-3
v_call: TRBV12-3/TRBV12-4
cdr3_aa: CASSHDRVTGNTIYF

cdr3_length: 14
clone_size: -
j_call: TRBJ2-7
v_call: TRBV5-1
cdr3_aa: CASSPKQGADEQYF